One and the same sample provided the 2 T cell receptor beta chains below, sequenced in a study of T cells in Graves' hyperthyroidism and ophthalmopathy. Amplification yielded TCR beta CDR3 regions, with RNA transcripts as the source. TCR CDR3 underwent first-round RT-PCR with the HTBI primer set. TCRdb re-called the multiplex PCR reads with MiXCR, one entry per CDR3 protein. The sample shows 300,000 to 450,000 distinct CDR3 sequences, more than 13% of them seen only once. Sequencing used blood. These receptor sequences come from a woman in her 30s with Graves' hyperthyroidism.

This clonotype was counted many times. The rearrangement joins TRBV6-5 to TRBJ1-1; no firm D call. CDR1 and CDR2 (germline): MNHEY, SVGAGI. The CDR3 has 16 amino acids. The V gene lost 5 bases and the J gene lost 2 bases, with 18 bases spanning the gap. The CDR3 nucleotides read TGTGCCAGCAGTAATGAGTTAACTCTGACAAACACTGAAGCTTTCTTT. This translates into CASSNELTLTNTEAFF.

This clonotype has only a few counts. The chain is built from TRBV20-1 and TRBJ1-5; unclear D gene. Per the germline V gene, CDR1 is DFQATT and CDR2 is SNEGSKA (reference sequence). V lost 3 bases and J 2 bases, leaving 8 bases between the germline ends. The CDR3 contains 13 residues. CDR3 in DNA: TGCAGTGCTAGCGGTGGCGGCAATCAGCCCCAGCATTTT. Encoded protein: CSASGGGNQPQHF.